One and the same sample provided the 9 T cell receptor beta chains below, sequenced in a study of T cell changes during pregnancy in multiple sclerosis. Assay used: immunoSEQ multiplex PCR; TCRdb lists only in-frame clones, some missing. Of 20,000 to 25,000 clones in the sample, approximately 86% were seen once. The specimen was CD4+ T cells from peripheral blood mononuclear cells, collected in the first trimester of pregnancy. The receptors here all came from a female donor in good health, enrolled as a control in a pregnancy study.

The V and J genes are TRBV5-5 and TRBJ1-1, with D maybe TRBD1 (5 bases). The V and J ends lost 4 bases and 1 base respectively, with 20 bases between them. The CDR3 spans 17 residues. The germline V gene has CDR1 SGHKS and CDR2 YYEKEE (reference sequence). The CDR3, as DNA: TGTGCCAGCAGCCCCGGCGCGGGGCCTTGGGAGAACACTGAAGCTTTCTTT. Residues: CASSPGAGPWENTEAFF.

This chain uses TRBV4-3 with TRBJ2-3, with D perhaps matching TRBD1 (5 bases). CDR3 length: 15 residues. Between the trimmed V and J ends, which lost 0 bases and 6 bases, there was a span of 13 bases. Germline CDR1 LGHNA, CDR2 YSLEER. The CDR3 region is CASSQDRARADTQYF. As DNA, the CDR3 is TGCGCCAGCAGCCAAGACAGGGCCAGGGCGGATACGCAGTATTTT.

V is TRBV18 and J is TRBJ2-1; D unresolved. Germline V gene lookup returns CDR1 KGHSH and CDR2 LQKENI. The length of the CDR3 is 16 residues. Trimming shortened V by 6 bases and J by 0 bases, and 15 bases separated the two germline ends. The CDR3 protein is CASSHLEKSSYNEQFF. CDR3 in DNA: TGTGCCAGCTCTCACCTGGAGAAAAGCTCCTACAATGAGCAGTTCTTC.

This clone occurred a few times. This rearrangement joins TRBV10-2 to TRBJ1-4; D remains unclear. Between the trimmed V and J ends, which lost 8 bases and 0 bases, there was a span of 16 bases. CDR3 length: 16 residues. Looked up from germline, CDR1 is WSHSY and CDR2 is SAAADI. The CDR3 region is CASLPRTGATNEKLFF. CDR3 DNA: TGCGCCAGCTTACCTCGGACTGGAGCAACTAATGAAAAACTGTTTTTT.

In regard to this clone: Other DNA sequences in this sample translate to the same CDR3. The chain carries TRBV4-2 and TRBJ2-5, with TRBD1 matching over 7 bases. The CDR3 totals 13 residues. Looked up from germline, CDR1 is LGHNA and CDR2 is YNFKEQ. V was pared by 6 bases and J by 3 bases, with 4 bases of the junction left unmatched. CDR3 sequence reads: CASSRDREETQYF. CDR3 nucleotide sequence: TGTGCCAGCAGTCGGGACAGAGAAGAGACCCAGTACTTC.

This sequence joins TRBV5-1 and TRBJ2-5, with TRBD2 matching over 15 bases. CDR3 length: 16 residues. Germline V gene sequence: CDR1 SGHRS, CDR2 YFSETQ. The V gene end was trimmed by 4 bases and the J gene end by 5 bases; junction bases not matched to a gene: 6. The CDR3 loop is CASSLGLAGGLETQYF. CDR3 DNA sequence: TGCGCCAGCAGCCTAGGACTAGCGGGGGGGCTGGAGACCCAGTACTTC.

This chain uses TRBV9 with TRBJ2-3, with D possibly matching TRBD2 (5 bases). Germline CDR1 reads SGDLS; CDR2 reads YYNGEE. The CDR3 consists of 14 residues. The V end was cut by 2 bases, the J end by 4 bases, with 11 bases between. The CDR3 DNA sequence: TGTGCCAGCAGCGTCGGCGGGCCGGCAGATACGCAGTATTTT. Encoded protein: CASSVGGPADTQYF.

V is TRBV18 and J is TRBJ2-3; 11 bases are a match to TRBD1. Trimming took 3 bases from V and 4 from J; bases not matched to a gene: 12. The germline V gene encodes CDR1 KGHSH and CDR2 LQKENI. This CDR3 spans 18 amino acids. In DNA form, the CDR3 reads TGTGCCAGCTCACCTCTAGTCGGAGGGACAGGGGGTGCAGATACGCAGTATTTT. Its translation: CASSPLVGGTGGADTQYF.

V and J are TRBV19 and TRBJ2-5; 7 bases line up with TRBD2. Germline CDR1 is LNHDA and CDR2 is SQIVND (reference sequence). CDR3 length: 14 amino acids. V lost 6 bases, J lost 2 bases, and 6 bases stayed unmatched. This CDR3 is CASSQGLMQETQYF. CDR3 nucleotides: TGTGCCAGTAGCCAGGGACTAATGCAAGAGACCCAGTACTTC.